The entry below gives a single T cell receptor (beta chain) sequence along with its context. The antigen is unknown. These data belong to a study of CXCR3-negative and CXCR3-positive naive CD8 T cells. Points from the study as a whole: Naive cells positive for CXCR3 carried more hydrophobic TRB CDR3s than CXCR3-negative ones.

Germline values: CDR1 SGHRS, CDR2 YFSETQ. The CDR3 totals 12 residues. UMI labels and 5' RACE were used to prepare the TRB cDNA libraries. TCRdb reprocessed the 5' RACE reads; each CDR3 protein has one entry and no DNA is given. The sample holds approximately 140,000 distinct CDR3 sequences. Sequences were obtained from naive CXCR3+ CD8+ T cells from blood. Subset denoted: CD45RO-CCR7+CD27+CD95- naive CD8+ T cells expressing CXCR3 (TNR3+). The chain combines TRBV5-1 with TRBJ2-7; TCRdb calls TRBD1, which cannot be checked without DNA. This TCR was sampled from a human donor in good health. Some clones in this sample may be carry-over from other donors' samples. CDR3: CASSFTGSEQYF. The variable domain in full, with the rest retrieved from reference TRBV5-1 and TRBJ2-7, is KAGVTQTPRYLIKTRGQQVTLSCSPISGHRSVSWYQQTPGQGLQFLFEYFSETQRNKGNFPGRFSGRQFSNSRSEMNVSTLELGDSALYLCASSFTGSEQYFGPGTRLTVT.